One T cell receptor beta chain is described in this entry. Assay: immunoSEQ multiplex PCR; the TCRdb copy retains only in-frame clones and omits some. The table includes 150,000 to 200,000 clones, approximately 80% detected once. Patients of the Seattle cohort, enrolled during active infection, were followed longitudinally. These data belong to a study of blood T cell repertoires in COVID-19. Looking at the study overall: Donors in the United States, Italy and Spain gave samples during acute or convalescent COVID-19. T cells, B-cell-depleted T cells, or PBMCs supplied cDNA or gDNA.

Per germline, CDR1 MNHEY and CDR2 SVGAGI. The CDR3 is made up of 15 amino acids. V was clipped by 0 bases and J by 2 bases; unmatched bases: 4. The sample consisted of peripheral blood. V and J are TRBV6-5 and TRBJ2-7, with 7 bases fitting TRBD2. This clonotype was sampled from a woman between 35 and 50 years old with COVID-19, enrolled during active disease. CDR3 bases: TGTGCCAGCAGTTACTCGCGGCGGGAGACCTACGAGCAGTACTTC. This gives the protein CASSYSRRETYEQYF.